The rows below give T cell receptor beta chains drawn from one sample of a study of shared clonotypes between healthy human individuals. Clones were sequenced by immunoSEQ multiplex PCR, and TCRdb holds only the in-frame ones, with some missing. Among 2 million to 2.5 million clones listed, over 85% were seen once. The sequencing input was naive CD4+ T cells from PBMCs. Source of these receptors: a man younger than 35 in good health. Some clones in this sample may be carry-over from other donors' samples. Each CDR3 is given with its conserved first and last residue. The D gene is left open where the match is weak. Clone size is shown for a subset of rows, as once, few, many or a class of expanded clone.

12 | TRBJ1-2 | - | TRBV7-3 | few | TGTGCCAGCAGTGAACAGGGAACCGGCTACACCTTC | CASSEQGTGYTF
15 | TRBJ1-1 | - | TRBV7-8 | few | TGTGCCAGCAGCTTATTACGGGGGGTAGGGACTGAAGCTTTCTTT | CASSLLRGVGTEAFF
14 | TRBJ1-1 | TRBD1 | TRBV6-5 | - | TGTGCCAGCAGTCTCAGGGGGCAGGCCCCTGAAGCTTTCTTT | CASSLRGQAPEAFF
14 | TRBJ2-5 | - | TRBV9 | once | TGTGCCAGCAGCGTAGGAGGGGCCGCAGAGACCCAGTACTTC | CASSVGGAAETQYF
12 | TRBJ2-7 | TRBD1 | TRBV19 | few | TGTGCCAGTAGTCCCCAGGGGGACGAGCAGTACTTC | CASSPQGDEQYF
18 | TRBJ2-6 | - | TRBV5-1 | - | TGCGCCAGCAGCTCACTACAGCAACTAGTCTCTGGGGCCAACGTCCTGACTTTC | CASSSLQQLVSGANVLTF
15 | TRBJ2-5 | TRBD1 | TRBV6-6 | - | TGTGCCAGCAGTTACTCGGGACAGGGGCCGGAGACCCAGTACTTC | CASSYSGQGPETQYF
15 | TRBJ2-7 | TRBD2 | TRBV28 | - | TGTGCCAGCAGAGTAGCGGGAGGGCCCTCCTACGAGCAGTACTTC | CASRVAGGPSYEQYF
16 | TRBJ2-5 | TRBD1 | TRBV5-6 | - | TGTGCCAGCAGCTTCCGACCCCGACAGGGACAAGAGACCCAGTACTTC | CASSFRPRQGQETQYF
15 | TRBJ2-1 | - | TRBV5-1 | - | TGCGCCAGCAGCTTGAGGCAGGGGCCCTTGGATGAGCAGTTCTTC | CASSLRQGPLDEQFF
17 | TRBJ2-1 | - | TRBV7-9 | - | TGTGCCAGCAGCTTTACCCTAGGGGGGCGGAATTACAGTGAGCAGTTCTTC | CASSFTLGGRNYSEQFF
17 | TRBJ1-3 | - | TRBV10-2 | - | TGCGCCAGCAGTGATAGGAGAACCGGCCCGTCTGGAAACACCATATATTTT | CASSDRRTGPSGNTIYF
15 | TRBJ2-7 | TRBD1 | TRBV6-5 | - | TGTGCCAGCAGCCGGACAGGGGGCAAGGGATACGAGCAGTACTTC | CASSRTGGKGYEQYF
15 | TRBJ2-3 | - | TRBV9 | - | TGTGCCAGCAGCGTACTTGGGCAGGGCACAGATACGCAGTATTTT | CASSVLGQGTDTQYF
16 | TRBJ2-2 | TRBD2 | TRBV7-6 | - | TGTGCCAGCAGCTTAGTGATAGCGGGAAACACCGGGGAGCTGTTTTTT | CASSLVIAGNTGELFF
13 | TRBJ2-2 | - | TRBV30 | - | TGTGCCTGGAGTTCGTCGAACACCGGGGAGCTGTTTTTT | CAWSSSNTGELFF
15 | TRBJ2-5 | - | TRBV9 | - | TGTGCCAGCAGCGTAGCCCAGGGAAGGGGGGAGACCCAGTACTTC | CASSVAQGRGETQYF
15 | TRBJ2-5 | - | TRBV15 | - | TGTGCCACCAGCAGAGATCAGGCGGAAGGAGAGACCCAGTACTTC | CATSRDQAEGETQYF
14 | TRBJ2-1 | TRBD2 | TRBV28 | - | TGTGCCAGCAGTTTGCGGGAGAAGAGCAATGAGCAGTTCTTC | CASSLREKSNEQFF
14 | TRBJ1-6 | TRBD1 | TRBV2 | - | TGTGCCAGCAGCACGGACAGGGGGAATTCACCCCTCCACTTT | CASSTDRGNSPLHF
14 | TRBJ1-1 | - | TRBV7-2 | - | TGTGCCAGCAGCTCCCTTCGGGGACATTTTGAAGCTTTCTTT | CASSSLRGHFEAFF
16 | TRBJ2-5 | TRBD2 | TRBV7-2 | - | TGTGCCAGCAGCAATACTAGCGGGAGCGCATGGTGGACCCAGTACTTC | CASSNTSGSAWWTQYF
16 | TRBJ2-5 | TRBD2 | TRBV25-1 | - | TGTGCCAGCAGTCCCTGGAGGGGAGCGGGGGGGGAGACCCAGTACTTC | CASSPWRGAGGETQYF
12 | TRBJ2-4 | TRBD1 | TRBV27 | once | TGTGCCACCAGGACAGGGCTGAACATTCAGTACTTC | CATRTGLNIQYF
17 | TRBJ1-1 | - | TRBV19 | - | TGTGCCAGTAGTGTTGGCCCCACAGGGCGCCTGAACACTGAAGCTTTCTTT | CASSVGPTGRLNTEAFF
14 | TRBJ1-1 | - | TRBV6-1 | few | TGTGCCAGCAGGTCACCGGGACGGTTATTTGAAGCTTTCTTT | CASRSPGRLFEAFF
14 | TRBJ2-7 | - | TRBV9 | - | TGTGCCAGCAGCCCCGGACGGGACTCCTACGAGCAGTACTTC | CASSPGRDSYEQYF
15 | TRBJ2-7 | - | TRBV21-1 | - | TGTGCCAGCAGCAAAGGTCTGGCAGGGGACTACGAGCAGTACTTC | CASSKGLAGDYEQYF
17 | TRBJ1-4 | TRBD1 | TRBV5-5 | - | TGTGCCAGCAGCTTGGTTGGGACAGGGGGTTGGGGTGAAAAACTGTTTTTT | CASSLVGTGGWGEKLFF
16 | TRBJ2-1 | - | TRBV6-5 | - | TGTGCCAGCAGTTATGTGGGGGGACTGCACTACAATGAGCAGTTCTTC | CASSYVGGLHYNEQFF
13 | TRBJ2-7 | TRBD1 | TRBV2 | - | TGTGCCAGTCAAAGGACAGGGTCCTACGAGCAGTACTTC | CASQRTGSYEQYF
13 | TRBJ1-1 | TRBD1 | TRBV6-1 | - | TGTGCCACCTCAGACAGGGGGGGTACTGAAGCTTTCTTT | CATSDRGGTEAFF
13 | TRBJ2-3 | TRBD2 | TRBV30 | - | TGTGCCTGGACTAGCGGGATTGCAGATACGCAGTATTTT | CAWTSGIADTQYF
17 | TRBJ2-1 | TRBD2 | TRBV5-1 | - | TGCGCCAGCAGCGCTATACCTAGCGGAAGCTCCTACAATGAGCAGTTCTTC | CASSAIPSGSSYNEQFF
13 | TRBJ2-1 | - | TRBV27 | - | TGTGCCAGCAGTACCCAGACCAGCAATGAGCAGTTCTTC | CASSTQTSNEQFF
15 | TRBJ1-1 | - | TRBV18 | - | TGTGCCAGCTCACAGAATCCGGGGCCGGAGGCTGAAGCTTTCTTT | CASSQNPGPEAEAFF
15 | TRBJ2-7 | TRBD2 | TRBV14 | - | TGTGCCAGCAGCCAAAGACTAGCGGGAGGATACGAGCAGTACTTC | CASSQRLAGGYEQYF
16 | TRBJ2-1 | - | TRBV6-1 | - | TGTGCCAGCAGTGTAATGGGGGGAGGTGCGCACAATGAGCAGTTCTTC | CASSVMGGGAHNEQFF
13 | TRBJ2-5 | - | TRBV19 | - | TGTGCCAGTAGTATAGAGACGGGTAAGACCCAGTACTTC | CASSIETGKTQYF
13 | TRBJ1-3 | - | TRBV30 | - | TGTGCCTGTACCCAGGGTTCTGGAAACACCATATATTTT | CACTQGSGNTIYF
11 | TRBJ2-1 | - | TRBV29-1 | - | TGCAGCGTTGTGCTAATCAATGAGCAGTTCTTC | CSVVLINEQFF
14 | TRBJ2-5 | TRBD1 | TRBV30 | once | TGTGCCTGGAGTCTACAGGGGGCTGCAGAGACCCAGTACTTC | CAWSLQGAAETQYF
17 | TRBJ2-3 | TRBD2 | TRBV28 | - | TGTGCCAGCAGTTTACCCTGGACTAGCGGAGGGGAGGATACGCAGTATTTT | CASSLPWTSGGEDTQYF
14 | TRBJ2-7 | - | TRBV14 | - | TGTGCCAGCAGCCAAGGGAGACGGTACTACGAGCAGTACTTC | CASSQGRRYYEQYF
14 | TRBJ1-5 | - | TRBV4-2 | - | TGTGCCAGCAGCTCTACTACAGGGCCAGAGGCCCAGCATTTT | CASSSTTGPEAQHF
14 | TRBJ2-7 | TRBD1 | TRBV6-5 | - | TGTGCCAGCAGTGACCGGGACAGGTCCTACGAGCAGTACTTC | CASSDRDRSYEQYF
15 | TRBJ2-1 | TRBD1 | TRBV9 | - | TGTGCCAGCAGCGTCGGGACAGGGCTCTACAATGAGCAGTTCTTC | CASSVGTGLYNEQFF